These 26 T cell receptor beta chains were sequenced from one sample in a study of blood T cell repertoires in COVID-19. Profiling relied on immunoSEQ multiplex PCR, and the TCRdb table lists in-frame clones only, not all of them. The sample includes approximately 94,000 clones, just under 80% of them seen just once. Sequenced sample: peripheral blood. The source is a woman in her seventies with acute or convalescent COVID-19.

The V gene is TRBV12-5, the J gene TRBJ2-3; TRBD1 matches 7 bases. Germline V lookup: CDR1 LGHNT, CDR2 FRNRAP. Germline trimming cut 1 base from V and 4 bases from J; bases unmatched to any gene: 8. The CDR3 extends over 16 amino acids. The CDR3 DNA reads as TGTGCTAGTGGTTTGGCGGTAGGGGGCGTCGCAGATACGCAGTATTTT. This translates into CASGLAVGGVADTQYF. The entire variable domain, with the rest obtained from reference TRBV12-5 and TRBJ2-3, is as follows: DARVTQTPRHKVTEMGQEVTMRCQPILGHNTVFWYRQTMMQGLELLAYFRNRAPLDDSGMPKDRFSAEMPDATLATLKIQPSEPRDSAVYFCASGLAVGGVADTQYFGPGTRLTVL.

V gene TRBV7-9 combines with J gene TRBJ1-5; 7 positions match TRBD1. The junction had 4 bases not matched to a gene; V was cut back by 4 bases and J by 4 bases. The CDR3 spans 14 residues. CDR1 is SEHNR, CDR2 FQNEAQ, per germline (reference sequence). Here the CDR3 reads CASSSQTGNQPQHF. The CDR3 DNA sequence: TGTGCCAGCAGCTCTCAGACAGGGAATCAGCCCCAGCATTTT.

The rearrangement links TRBV28 to TRBJ1-1; tentative D call: TRBD1 (5 bases). Trimming cost V 6 bases and J 1 base, with 9 bases left between them. Germline V CDR1 and CDR2: MDHEN, SYDVKM. The CDR3 spans 13 residues. The DNA of the CDR3 is TGTGCCAGCAGGCCGACAGCGAACACTGAAGCTTTCTTT. Encoded protein: CASRPTANTEAFF.

J is TRBJ2-1 and V is TRBV5-4; 16 bases fit TRBD2. The junction had 5 bases not matched to a gene; V was cut back by 5 bases and J by 9 bases. The germline V gene has CDR1 SGHNT and CDR2 YYREEE (reference sequence). CDR3 length: 15 residues. The CDR3 bases are TGTGCCAGCAGTTCGGGACTAGCGGGGGGGCTTGAGCAGTTCTTC. Amino acid sequence: CASSSGLAGGLEQFF.

This chain links TRBV4-3 with TRBJ2-5; 7 nucleotides align to TRBD1. The germline V gene encodes CDR1 LGHNA and CDR2 YSLEER. V trimming: 0 bases; J trimming: 5 bases; junction bases outside the gene matches: 9. The CDR3 covers 16 residues. The CDR3 loop reads CASSQDRTGAGETQYF. In DNA, the CDR3 is TGCGCCAGCAGCCAAGATCGAACAGGGGCGGGTGAGACCCAGTACTTC.

The chain joins TRBV10-1 to TRBJ1-2; weak D call: TRBD1 (5 bases). CDR1 and CDR2 (germline): WNHNN, SYGVQD (reference sequence). Deletions cut 2 bases from V and 4 bases from J, with 11 bases between. The CDR3 totals 14 residues. The CDR3 spells CASSEGQGGYGYTF. The DNA for the CDR3 is TGCGCCAGCAGTGAGGGCCAGGGAGGCTATGGCTACACCTTC.

Here the CDR3 DNA reads TGTGCCAGCAGTTTAGGCGGGCAAAATACCTACGAGCAGTACGTC. Protein: CASSLGGQNTYEQYV. This sequence joins TRBV28 and TRBJ2-7; a weak D match, TRBD2 (5 bases). CDR1 and CDR2 from the germline V gene are MDHEN and SYDVKM. The V end was cut by 2 bases, the J end by 2 bases, with 13 bases between. The CDR3 runs to 15 residues.

V is TRBV5-1 and J is TRBJ1-2, with D possibly matching TRBD1 (5 bases). Trimming stripped 4 bases from V and 6 bases from J, with 13 bases between. CDR3 size: 13 residues. Germline-derived CDR1 and CDR2 are SGHRS and YFSETQ. The CDR3 sequence is CASSISGTDGYTF. CDR3 nucleotide sequence: TGCGCCAGCAGCATTTCAGGGACTGATGGCTACACCTTC.

Points on this clone: At the DNA level, this CDR3 is encoded by other sequences in the same sample as well. The V and J genes are TRBV19 and TRBJ1-1; 8 nucleotides agree with TRBD1. The CDR3 runs to 13 residues. The junction had 2 bases not matched to a gene; V was cut back by 5 bases and J by 3 bases. The germline gives CDR1 LNHDA, CDR2 SQIVND (reference sequence). In nucleotides, the CDR3 is TGTGCCAGTAGTTCGACAGGGGACACTGAAGCTTTCTTT. Translating it yields CASSSTGDTEAFF.

The genes are TRBV19 and TRBJ1-5; D unresolved. This CDR3 is 13 amino acids long. Germline values: CDR1 LNHDA, CDR2 SQIVND (reference sequence). Trimming took 4 bases from V and 2 from J, leaving 6 bases between them. CDR3 in amino acids: CASSKGGNQPQHF. CDR3 in DNA: TGTGCCAGTAGTAAGGGAGGCAATCAGCCCCAGCATTTT.

The chain joins TRBV28 to TRBJ1-5; a possible D gene is TRBD1 (6 bases). The V gene lost 6 bases and the J gene lost 5 bases, with 23 bases spanning the gap. Germline values: CDR1 MDHEN, CDR2 SYDVKM. The length of the CDR3 is 17 residues. The CDR3: CASRLNQQGWGHQPQHF. DNA for the CDR3: TGTGCCAGCAGGTTGAACCAACAGGGATGGGGGCATCAGCCCCAGCATTTT.

The J gene is TRBJ2-1, the V gene TRBV6-5; 10 bases map to TRBD2. CDR3 length: 16 amino acids. Germline CDR1 is MNHEY and CDR2 is SVGAGI. After removal of 0 bases from V and 4 bases from J, the junction contained 3 bases not matched to a gene. CDR3 bases: TGTGCCAGCAGTTACTCGGCTAGCGGGGGATACAATGAGCAGTTCTTC. This translates into CASSYSASGGYNEQFF.

This chain links TRBV5-4 with TRBJ2-2, with 9 bases identical to TRBD2. The germline CDR1 and CDR2 sequences are SGHNT and YYREEE (reference sequence). Trimming cost V 1 base and J 4 bases; bases outside gene matches: 5. This CDR3 is 16 amino acids long. CDR3 loop: CASSLRGLASTGELFF. In DNA, the CDR3 is TGTGCCAGCAGCTTGCGTGGACTAGCGAGCACCGGGGAGCTGTTTTTT.

The V call is TRBV4-1, the J call TRBJ2-3, with 11 bases lining up with TRBD2. The CDR3 has 19 amino acids. Germline CDR1 reads MGHRA; CDR2 reads YSYEKL. J was trimmed by 0 bases and V by 3 bases; bases with no gene match: 11. The CDR3 loop reads CASSQRETSGAPSTDTQYF. CDR3 DNA sequence: TGCGCCAGCAGCCAGAGGGAGACTAGCGGGGCCCCTAGCACAGATACGCAGTATTTT.

This clone was seen a few times. The genes are TRBV19 and TRBJ2-1; 12 bases match TRBD2. The CDR3 consists of 19 residues. Germline V gene sequence: CDR1 LNHDA, CDR2 SQIVND (reference sequence). The V segment lost 1 base and the J segment 5 bases; nucleotides outside the gene matches: 12. The CDR3 DNA sequence: TGTGCCAGTAGTATAGCTTCACCTTCCCTAGCGGGGGGGAACAATGAGCAGTTCTTC. Translating it yields CASSIASPSLAGGNNEQFF. The full variable domain, completed using reference TRBV19 and TRBJ2-1, is DGGITQSPKYLFRKEGQNVTLSCEQNLNHDAMYWYRQDPGQGLRLIYYSQIVNDFQKGDIAEGYSVSREKKESFPLTVTSAQKNPTAFYLCASSIASPSLAGGNNEQFFGPGTRLTVL.

This chain connects TRBV27 to TRBJ2-5; D remains ambiguous. V was clipped by 0 bases and J by 5 bases, with 4 bases between them. This CDR3 spans 12 amino acids. Germline V gene sequence: CDR1 MNHEY, CDR2 SMNVEV (reference sequence). DNA for the CDR3: TGTGCCAGCAGTTTATCGGGCGAGACCCAGTACTTC. Its translation: CASSLSGETQYF.

The V call is TRBV30, the J call TRBJ1-2; possibly TRBD1 for D (5 bases). The CDR3 has 12 amino acids. V was trimmed by 8 bases and J by 5 bases, leaving 15 bases between them. Germline assignment: CDR1 GTSNPN and CDR2 SVGIG (reference sequence). The CDR3 nucleotides are TGTGCCGGGACGGGGGGGGGATATGGCTACACCTTC. Protein: CAGTGGGYGYTF.

The chain recombines TRBV6-4 with TRBJ1-2; D unresolved. Trimming pared 6 bases from V and 3 bases from J, leaving 14 bases between. Per the germline V gene, CDR1 is MRHNA and CDR2 is SNTAGT. This CDR3 has 14 residues. The DNA of the CDR3 is TGTGCCAGCAGGAGATCGGGAGACCACTATGGCTACACCTTC. Its translation: CASRRSGDHYGYTF.

The rearrangement joins TRBV19 to TRBJ1-2; 8 bases line up with TRBD1. Looked up from germline, CDR1 is LNHDA and CDR2 is SQIVND (reference sequence). The CDR3 covers 12 residues. J lost 7 bases, V lost 10 bases, and 8 bases had no gene match. CDR3 loop: CATEAGQGGYTF. The CDR3 coding sequence is TGTGCCACCGAGGCAGGACAGGGTGGCTACACCTTC.

The rearrangement links TRBV5-6 to TRBJ2-3; 8 positions match TRBD1. V shed 4 bases, J shed 5 bases, and the junction held 9 bases outside the gene matches. CDR1 and CDR2 from the germline V gene are SGHDT and YYEEEE. The CDR3 has 15 amino acids. The CDR3 region is CASSDPRGLEDTQYF. For the CDR3, the DNA is TGTGCCAGCAGCGATCCCAGGGGGCTTGAAGATACGCAGTATTTT.

CDR3 bases: TGCGCCAGCAGCACGCCGGGACAGGCGAACTCTGGAAACACCATATATTTT. Its translation is CASSTPGQANSGNTIYF. The chain recombines TRBV5-1 with TRBJ1-3; 8 positions match TRBD1. The V segment lost 4 bases and the J segment 0 bases; nucleotides outside the gene matches: 9. This CDR3 is 17 amino acids long. In germline, CDR1 is SGHRS, CDR2 YFSETQ.

The rearrangement uses TRBV19 and TRBJ1-1, with D possibly TRBD1 on 5 matching bases. This CDR3 spans 15 amino acids. Per germline, CDR1 LNHDA and CDR2 SQIVND (reference sequence). Trimming removed 5 bases at V and 3 bases at J, with 16 bases between. CDR3 bases: TGTGCCAGTAGTTCCCACAGGTTCCCGGACACTGAAGCTTTCTTT. It specifies CASSSHRFPDTEAFF.

The chain carries TRBV5-4 and TRBJ1-4; D may be TRBD1 (6 bases). With 4 bases removed from V and 7 bases from J, the gap between germline ends came to 17 bases. The germline V gene has CDR1 SGHNT and CDR2 YYREEE (reference sequence). There are 15 residues in the CDR3. In DNA, the CDR3 is TGTGCCAGCAGCCAGGGCAAAACAGGGAGTGAAAAACTGTTTTTT. Its translation: CASSQGKTGSEKLFF.

The V call is TRBV6-5, the J call TRBJ1-2; 9 positions match TRBD1. Per the germline V gene, CDR1 is MNHEY and CDR2 is SVGAGI. This CDR3 contains 13 residues. J was trimmed by 7 bases and V by 6 bases; bases with no gene match: 6. This CDR3 reads CASRQGQGGGYTF. In nucleotides, the CDR3 is TGTGCCAGCAGGCAGGGACAGGGTGGTGGCTACACCTTC.

The chain links TRBV5-6 to TRBJ2-7; maybe TRBD2 (6 bases). The CDR3 is made up of 14 amino acids. Trimming took off 4 bases at V and 0 bases at J, with 11 bases between the two ends. Germline V gene lookup returns CDR1 SGHDT and CDR2 YYEEEE. The CDR3 reads CASSAGRLSYEQYF. CDR3 bases: TGTGCCAGCAGCGCGGGACGTCTCTCCTACGAGCAGTACTTC.

The chain couples TRBV19 to TRBJ2-5; perhaps TRBD1 as D (5 bases). From germline, CDR1 is LNHDA and CDR2 SQIVND (reference sequence). Trimming stripped 3 bases from V and 5 bases from J, with 13 bases between. CDR3 length: 14 residues. CDR3 loop: CASSIQGLAETQYF. In DNA, the CDR3 is TGTGCCAGTAGTATCCAGGGTTTGGCGGAGACCCAGTACTTC. The variable domain in full, completed from reference TRBV19 and TRBJ2-5, reads DGGITQSPKYLFRKEGQNVTLSCEQNLNHDAMYWYRQDPGQGLRLIYYSQIVNDFQKGDIAEGYSVSREKKESFPLTVTSAQKNPTAFYLCASSIQGLAETQYFGPGTRLLVL.